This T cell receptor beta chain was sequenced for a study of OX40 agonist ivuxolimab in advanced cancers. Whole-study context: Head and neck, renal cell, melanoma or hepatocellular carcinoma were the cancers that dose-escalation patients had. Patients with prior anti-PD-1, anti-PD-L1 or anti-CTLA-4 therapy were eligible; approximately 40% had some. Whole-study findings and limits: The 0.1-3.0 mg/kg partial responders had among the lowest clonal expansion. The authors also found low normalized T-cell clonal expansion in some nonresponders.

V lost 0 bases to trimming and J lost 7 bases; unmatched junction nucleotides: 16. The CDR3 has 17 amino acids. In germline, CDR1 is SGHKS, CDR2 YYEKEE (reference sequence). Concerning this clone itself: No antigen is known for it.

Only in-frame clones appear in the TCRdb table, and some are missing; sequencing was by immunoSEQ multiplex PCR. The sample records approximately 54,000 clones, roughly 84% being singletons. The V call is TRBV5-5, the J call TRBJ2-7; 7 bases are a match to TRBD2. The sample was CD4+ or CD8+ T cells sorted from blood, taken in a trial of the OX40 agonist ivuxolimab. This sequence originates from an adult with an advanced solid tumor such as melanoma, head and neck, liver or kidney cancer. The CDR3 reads CASSLATGPGRTSEQYF. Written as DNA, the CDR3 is TGTGCCAGCAGCTTGGCCACGGGGCCGGGACGGACTAGTGAGCAGTACTTC.